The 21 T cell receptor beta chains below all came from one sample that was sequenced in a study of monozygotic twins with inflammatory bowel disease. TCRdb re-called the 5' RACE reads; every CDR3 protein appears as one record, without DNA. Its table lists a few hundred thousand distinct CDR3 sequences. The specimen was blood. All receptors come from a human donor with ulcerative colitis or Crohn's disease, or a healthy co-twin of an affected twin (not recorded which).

The chain's CDR3 is CASGEAEGYGYTF. The V and J genes are TRBV12-3 or TRBV12-4 and TRBJ1-2. There are 13 residues in the CDR3.

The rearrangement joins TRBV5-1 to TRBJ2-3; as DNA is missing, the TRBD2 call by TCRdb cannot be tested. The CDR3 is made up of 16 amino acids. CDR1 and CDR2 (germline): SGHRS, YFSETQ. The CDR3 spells CASSPASGGVSDTQYF.

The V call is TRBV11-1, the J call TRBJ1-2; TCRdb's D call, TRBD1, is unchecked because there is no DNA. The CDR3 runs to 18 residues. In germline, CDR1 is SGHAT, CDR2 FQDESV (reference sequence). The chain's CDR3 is CASSTLTRQGLANYGYTF.

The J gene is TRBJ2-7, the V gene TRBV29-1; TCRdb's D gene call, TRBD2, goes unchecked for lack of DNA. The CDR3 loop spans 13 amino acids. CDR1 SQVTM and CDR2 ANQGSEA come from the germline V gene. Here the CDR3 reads CSVTPSGGYEQYF.

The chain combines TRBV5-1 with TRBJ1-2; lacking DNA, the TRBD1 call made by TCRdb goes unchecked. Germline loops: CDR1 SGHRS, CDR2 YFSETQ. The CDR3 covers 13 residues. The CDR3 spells CASSATDHYGYTF.

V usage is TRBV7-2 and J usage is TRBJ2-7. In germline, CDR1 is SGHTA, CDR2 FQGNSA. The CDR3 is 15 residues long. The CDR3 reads CASSRTLGSTYEQYF.

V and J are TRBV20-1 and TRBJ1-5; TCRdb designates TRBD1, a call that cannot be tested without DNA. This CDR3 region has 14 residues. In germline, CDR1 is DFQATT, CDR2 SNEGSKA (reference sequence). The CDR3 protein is CSASEVGGNQPQHF.

The CDR3 sequence: CASSLVRDPLPLNYGYTF. The V call is TRBV11-1, the J call TRBJ1-2; the D call from TCRdb, TRBD1, cannot be confirmed without DNA. Germline V lookup: CDR1 SGHAT, CDR2 FQDESV (reference sequence). This CDR3 has 18 residues. Together with reference TRBV11-1 and TRBJ1-2, the CDR3 gives the full variable domain: EAEVAQSPRYKITEKSQAVAFWCDPISGHATLYWYRQILGQGPELLVQFQDESVVDDSQLPKDRFSAERLKGVDSTLKIQPAELGDSAMYLCASSLVRDPLPLNYGYTFGSGTRLTVV.

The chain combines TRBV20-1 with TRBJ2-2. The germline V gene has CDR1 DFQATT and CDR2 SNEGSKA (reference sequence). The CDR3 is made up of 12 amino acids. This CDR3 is CSADRDTGELFF.

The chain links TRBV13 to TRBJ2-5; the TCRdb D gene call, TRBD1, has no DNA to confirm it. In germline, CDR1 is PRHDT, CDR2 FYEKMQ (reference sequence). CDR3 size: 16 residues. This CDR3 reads CASSPSPGQGEETQYF. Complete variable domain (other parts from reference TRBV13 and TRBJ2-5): AAGVIQSPRHLIKEKRETATLKCYPIPRHDTVYWYQQGPGQDPQFLISFYEKMQSDKGSIPDRFSAQQFSDYHSELNMSSLELGDSALYFCASSPSPGQGEETQYFGPGTRLLVL.

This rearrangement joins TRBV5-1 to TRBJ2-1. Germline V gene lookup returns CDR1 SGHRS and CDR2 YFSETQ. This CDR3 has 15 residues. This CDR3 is CASSLAPNDYNEQFF.

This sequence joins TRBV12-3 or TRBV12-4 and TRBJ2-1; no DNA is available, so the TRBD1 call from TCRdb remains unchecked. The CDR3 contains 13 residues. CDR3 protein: CASQRDRGNEQFF.

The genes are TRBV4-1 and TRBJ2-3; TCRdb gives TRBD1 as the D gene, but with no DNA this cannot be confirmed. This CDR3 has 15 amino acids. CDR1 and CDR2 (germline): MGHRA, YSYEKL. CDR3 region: CASSLPLEGPDTQYF.

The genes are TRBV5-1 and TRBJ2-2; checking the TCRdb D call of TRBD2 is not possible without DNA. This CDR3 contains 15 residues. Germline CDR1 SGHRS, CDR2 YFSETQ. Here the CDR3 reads CASSLTSGSQVELFF.

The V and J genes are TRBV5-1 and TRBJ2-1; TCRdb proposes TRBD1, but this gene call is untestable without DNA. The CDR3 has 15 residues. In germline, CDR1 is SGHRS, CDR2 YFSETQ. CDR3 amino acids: CASSLSGAKANEQFF.

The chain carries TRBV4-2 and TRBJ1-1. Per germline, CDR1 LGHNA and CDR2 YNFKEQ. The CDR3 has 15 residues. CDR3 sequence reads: CASSQERIGNTEAFF.

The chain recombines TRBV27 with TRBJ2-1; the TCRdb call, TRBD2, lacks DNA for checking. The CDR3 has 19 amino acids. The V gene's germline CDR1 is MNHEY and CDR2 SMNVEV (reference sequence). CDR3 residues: CASSLVRTSGGAFSNEQFF.

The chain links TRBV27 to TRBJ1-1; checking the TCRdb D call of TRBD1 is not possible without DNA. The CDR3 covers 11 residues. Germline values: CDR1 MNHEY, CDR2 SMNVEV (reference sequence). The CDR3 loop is CASSTTGEAFF.

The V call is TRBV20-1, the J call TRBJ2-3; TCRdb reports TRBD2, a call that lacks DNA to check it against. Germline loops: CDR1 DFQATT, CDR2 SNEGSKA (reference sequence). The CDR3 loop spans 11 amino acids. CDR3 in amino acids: CSARPGLAQYF.

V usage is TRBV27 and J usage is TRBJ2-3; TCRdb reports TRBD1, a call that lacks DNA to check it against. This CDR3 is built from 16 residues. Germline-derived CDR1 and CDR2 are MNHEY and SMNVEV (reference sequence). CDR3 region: CASSSYRDDSTDTQYF.

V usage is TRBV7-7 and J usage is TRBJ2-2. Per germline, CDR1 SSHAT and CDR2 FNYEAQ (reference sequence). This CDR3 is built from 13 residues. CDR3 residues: CASSTRNTGELFF.